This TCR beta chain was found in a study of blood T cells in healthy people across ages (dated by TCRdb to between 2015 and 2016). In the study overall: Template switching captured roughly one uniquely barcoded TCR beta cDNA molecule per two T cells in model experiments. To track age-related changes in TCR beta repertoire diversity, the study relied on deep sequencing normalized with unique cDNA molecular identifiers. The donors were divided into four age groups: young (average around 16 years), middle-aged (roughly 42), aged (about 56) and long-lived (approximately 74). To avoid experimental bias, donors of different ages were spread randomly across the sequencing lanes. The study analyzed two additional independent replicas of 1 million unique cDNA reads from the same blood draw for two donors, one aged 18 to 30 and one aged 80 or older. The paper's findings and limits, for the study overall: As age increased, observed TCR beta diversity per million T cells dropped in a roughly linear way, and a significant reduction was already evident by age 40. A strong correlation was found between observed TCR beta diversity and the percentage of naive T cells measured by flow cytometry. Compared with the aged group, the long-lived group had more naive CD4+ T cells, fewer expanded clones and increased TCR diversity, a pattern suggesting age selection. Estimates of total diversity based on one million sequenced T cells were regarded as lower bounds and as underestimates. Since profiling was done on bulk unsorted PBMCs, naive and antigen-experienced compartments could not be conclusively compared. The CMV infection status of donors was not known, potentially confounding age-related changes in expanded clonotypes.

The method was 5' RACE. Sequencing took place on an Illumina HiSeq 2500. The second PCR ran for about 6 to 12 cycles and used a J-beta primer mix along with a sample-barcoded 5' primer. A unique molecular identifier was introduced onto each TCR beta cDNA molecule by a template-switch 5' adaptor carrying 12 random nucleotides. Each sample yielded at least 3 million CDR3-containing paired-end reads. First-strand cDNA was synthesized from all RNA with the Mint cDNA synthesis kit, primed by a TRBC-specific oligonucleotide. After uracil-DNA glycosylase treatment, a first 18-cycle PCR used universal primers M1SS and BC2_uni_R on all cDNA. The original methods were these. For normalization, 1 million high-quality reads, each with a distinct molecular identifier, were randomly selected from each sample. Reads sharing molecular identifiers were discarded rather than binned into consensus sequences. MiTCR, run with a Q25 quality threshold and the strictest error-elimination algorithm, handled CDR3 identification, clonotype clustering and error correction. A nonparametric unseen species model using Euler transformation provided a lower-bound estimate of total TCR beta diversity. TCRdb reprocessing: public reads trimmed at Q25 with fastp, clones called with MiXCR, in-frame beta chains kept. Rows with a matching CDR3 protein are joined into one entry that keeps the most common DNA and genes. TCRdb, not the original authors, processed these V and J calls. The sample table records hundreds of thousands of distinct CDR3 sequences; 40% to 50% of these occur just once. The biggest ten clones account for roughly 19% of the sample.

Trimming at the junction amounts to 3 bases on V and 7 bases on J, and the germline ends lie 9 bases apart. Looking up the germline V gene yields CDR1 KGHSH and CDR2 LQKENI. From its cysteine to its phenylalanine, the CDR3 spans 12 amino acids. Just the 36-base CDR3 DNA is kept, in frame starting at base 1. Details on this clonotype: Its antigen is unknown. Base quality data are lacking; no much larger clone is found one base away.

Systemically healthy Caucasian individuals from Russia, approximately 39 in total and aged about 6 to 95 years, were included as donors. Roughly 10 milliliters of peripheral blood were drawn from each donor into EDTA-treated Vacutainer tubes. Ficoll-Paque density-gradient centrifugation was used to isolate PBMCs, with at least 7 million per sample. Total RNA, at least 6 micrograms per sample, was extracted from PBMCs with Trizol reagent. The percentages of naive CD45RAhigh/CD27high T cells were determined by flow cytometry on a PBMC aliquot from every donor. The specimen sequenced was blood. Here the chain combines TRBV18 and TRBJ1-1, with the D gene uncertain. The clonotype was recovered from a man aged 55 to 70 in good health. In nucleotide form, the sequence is TGTGCCAGCTCACCCCTTATCGGTGAAGCTTTCTTT. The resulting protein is CASSPLIGEAFF. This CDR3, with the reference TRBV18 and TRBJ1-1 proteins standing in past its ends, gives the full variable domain NAGVMQNPRHLVRRRGQEARLRCSPMKGHSHVYWYRQLPEEGLKFMVYLQKENIIDESGMPKERFSAEFPKEGPSILRIQQVVRGDSAAYFCASSPLIGEAFFGQGTRLTVV.